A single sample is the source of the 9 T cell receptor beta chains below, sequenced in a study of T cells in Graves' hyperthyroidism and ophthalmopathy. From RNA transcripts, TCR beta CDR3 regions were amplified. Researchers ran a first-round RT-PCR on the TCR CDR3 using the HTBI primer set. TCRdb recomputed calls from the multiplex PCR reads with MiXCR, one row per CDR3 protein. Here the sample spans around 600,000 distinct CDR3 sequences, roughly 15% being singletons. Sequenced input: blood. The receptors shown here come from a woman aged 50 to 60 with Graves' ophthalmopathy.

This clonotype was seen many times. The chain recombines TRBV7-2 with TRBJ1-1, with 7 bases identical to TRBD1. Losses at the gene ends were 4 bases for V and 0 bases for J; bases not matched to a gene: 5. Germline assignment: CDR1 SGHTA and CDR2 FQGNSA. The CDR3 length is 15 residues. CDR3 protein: CASSSTGAMNTEAFF. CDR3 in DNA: TGTGCCAGCAGCTCCACAGGGGCAATGAACACTGAAGCTTTCTTT.

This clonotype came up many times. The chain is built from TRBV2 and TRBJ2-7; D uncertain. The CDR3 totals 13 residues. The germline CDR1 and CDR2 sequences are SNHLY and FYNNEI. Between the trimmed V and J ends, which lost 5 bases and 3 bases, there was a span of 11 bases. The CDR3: CASSRPFDYEQYF. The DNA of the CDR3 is TGTGCCAGCAGTCGTCCCTTCGACTACGAGCAGTACTTC.

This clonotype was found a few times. CDR3 DNA sequence: TGTGCCAGCTCACCAAGGGGCGGGAGGCCCGACCAAGAGACCCAGTACTTC. It specifies CASSPRGGRPDQETQYF. The chain couples TRBV18 to TRBJ2-5, with 8 bases that match TRBD2. CDR1 is KGHSH, CDR2 LQKENI, per germline. With V trimmed by 2 bases and J by 0 bases, 8 bases remained unmatched. The CDR3 loop spans 17 amino acids.

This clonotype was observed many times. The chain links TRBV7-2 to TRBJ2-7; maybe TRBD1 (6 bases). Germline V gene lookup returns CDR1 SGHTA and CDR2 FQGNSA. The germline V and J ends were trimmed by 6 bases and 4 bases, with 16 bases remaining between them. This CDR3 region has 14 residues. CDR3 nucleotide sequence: TGTGCCAGCAGGAAACAGGGTCCCCCTTACGAGCAGTACTTC. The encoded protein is CASRKQGPPYEQYF.

In DNA, the CDR3 is TGTGCCAGCAGTTCGACAGGGGACGAGCAGTACTTC. Protein: CASSSTGDEQYF. The V call is TRBV6-2 or TRBV6-3, the J call TRBJ2-7; 8 positions agree with TRBD1. CDR3 length equals 12 residues. The ends lost 4 bases at V and 5 bases at J; junction bases unmatched: 1. Germline assignment: CDR1 MNHEY and CDR2 SVGEGT.

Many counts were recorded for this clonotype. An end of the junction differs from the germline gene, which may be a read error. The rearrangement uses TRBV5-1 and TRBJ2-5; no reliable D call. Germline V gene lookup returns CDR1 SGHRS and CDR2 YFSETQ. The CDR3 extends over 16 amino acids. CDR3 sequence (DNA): TGCGCCAGCAGCTTGCAGAGGATGGCCCCCCAAGTGACCCAGTACTTC. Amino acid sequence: CASSLQRMAPQVTQYF.

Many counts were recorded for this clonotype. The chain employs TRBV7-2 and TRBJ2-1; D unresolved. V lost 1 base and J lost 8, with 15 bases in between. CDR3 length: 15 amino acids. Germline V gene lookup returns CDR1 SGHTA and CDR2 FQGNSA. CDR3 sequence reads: CASSLEAIAGDEQFF. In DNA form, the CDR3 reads TGTGCCAGCAGCTTAGAGGCCATAGCTGGGGATGAGCAGTTCTTC.

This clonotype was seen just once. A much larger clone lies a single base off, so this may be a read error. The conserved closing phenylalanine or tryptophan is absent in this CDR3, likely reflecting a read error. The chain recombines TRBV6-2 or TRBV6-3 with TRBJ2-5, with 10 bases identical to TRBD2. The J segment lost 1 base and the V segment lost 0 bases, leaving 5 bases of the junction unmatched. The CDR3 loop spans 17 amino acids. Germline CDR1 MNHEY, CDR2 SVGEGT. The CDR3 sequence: CASSYSASGSFQETQYL. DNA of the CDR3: TGTGCCAGCAGTTACTCGGCTAGCGGGAGTTTCCAAGAGACCCAGTACTTA.

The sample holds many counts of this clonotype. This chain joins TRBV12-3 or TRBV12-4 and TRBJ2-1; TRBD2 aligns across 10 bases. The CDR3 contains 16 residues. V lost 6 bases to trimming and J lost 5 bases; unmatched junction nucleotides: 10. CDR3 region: CASRRRTSGSNNEQFF. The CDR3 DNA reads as TGTGCCAGCAGGCGACGGACTAGCGGATCTAACAATGAGCAGTTCTTC.